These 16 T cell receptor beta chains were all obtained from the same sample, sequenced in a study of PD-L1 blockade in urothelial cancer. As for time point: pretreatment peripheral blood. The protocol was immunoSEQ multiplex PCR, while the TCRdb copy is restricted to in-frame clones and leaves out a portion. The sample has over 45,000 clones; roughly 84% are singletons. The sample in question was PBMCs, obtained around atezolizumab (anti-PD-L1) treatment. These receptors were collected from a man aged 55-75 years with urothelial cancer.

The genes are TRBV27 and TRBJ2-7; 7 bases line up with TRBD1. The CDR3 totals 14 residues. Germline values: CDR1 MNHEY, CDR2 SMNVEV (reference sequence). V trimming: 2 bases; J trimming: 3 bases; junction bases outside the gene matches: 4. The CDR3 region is CASSLAQGSYEQYF. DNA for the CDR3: TGTGCCAGCAGTTTAGCACAGGGGAGCTACGAGCAGTACTTC.

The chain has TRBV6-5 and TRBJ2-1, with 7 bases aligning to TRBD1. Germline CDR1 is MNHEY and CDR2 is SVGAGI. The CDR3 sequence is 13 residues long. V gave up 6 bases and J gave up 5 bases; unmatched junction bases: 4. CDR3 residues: CASRSTGNNEQFF. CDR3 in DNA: TGTGCCAGCAGGTCGACAGGGAACAATGAGCAGTTCTTC.

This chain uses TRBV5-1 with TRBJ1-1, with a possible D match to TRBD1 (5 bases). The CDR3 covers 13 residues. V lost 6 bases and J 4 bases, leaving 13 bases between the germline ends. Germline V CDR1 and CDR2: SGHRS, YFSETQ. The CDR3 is CASNDAGGTEAFF. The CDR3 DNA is TGCGCCAGCAACGACGCGGGGGGCACTGAAGCTTTCTTT.

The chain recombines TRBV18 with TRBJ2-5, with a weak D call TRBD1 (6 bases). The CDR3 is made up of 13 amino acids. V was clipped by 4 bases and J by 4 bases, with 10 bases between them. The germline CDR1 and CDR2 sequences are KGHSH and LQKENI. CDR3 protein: CASSLKTGETQYF. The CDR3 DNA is TGTGCCAGCTCACTTAAGACAGGAGAGACCCAGTACTTC.

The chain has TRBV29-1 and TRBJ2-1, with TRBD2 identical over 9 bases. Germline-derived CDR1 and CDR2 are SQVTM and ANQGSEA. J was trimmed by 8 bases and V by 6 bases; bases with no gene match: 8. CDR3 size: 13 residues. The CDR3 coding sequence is TGCAGCGTCAGGACTAGCGCTGGCTATGAGCAGTTCTTC. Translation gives CSVRTSAGYEQFF.

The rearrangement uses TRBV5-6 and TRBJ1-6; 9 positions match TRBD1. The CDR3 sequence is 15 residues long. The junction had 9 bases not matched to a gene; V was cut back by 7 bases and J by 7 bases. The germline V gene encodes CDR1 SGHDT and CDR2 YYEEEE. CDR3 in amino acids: CASGRGQGLNSPLHF. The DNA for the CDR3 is TGTGCCAGCGGAAGGGGACAGGGATTGAATTCACCCCTCCACTTT.

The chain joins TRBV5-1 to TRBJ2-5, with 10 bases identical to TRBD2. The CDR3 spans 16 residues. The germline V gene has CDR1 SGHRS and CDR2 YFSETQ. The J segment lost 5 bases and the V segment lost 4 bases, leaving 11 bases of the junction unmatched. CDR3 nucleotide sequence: TGCGCCAGCAGCCGGAGCGGGGGGGCCACGGAGGAGACCCAGTACTTC. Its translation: CASSRSGGATEETQYF.

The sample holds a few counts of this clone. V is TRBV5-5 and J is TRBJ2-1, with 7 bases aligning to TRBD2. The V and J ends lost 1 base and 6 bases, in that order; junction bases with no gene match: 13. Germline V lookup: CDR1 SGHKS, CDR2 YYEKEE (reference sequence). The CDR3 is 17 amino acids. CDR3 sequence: CASSLKGLLSWSNEQFF. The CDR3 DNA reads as TGTGCCAGCAGCTTGAAGGGACTACTATCTTGGAGCAATGAGCAGTTCTTC.

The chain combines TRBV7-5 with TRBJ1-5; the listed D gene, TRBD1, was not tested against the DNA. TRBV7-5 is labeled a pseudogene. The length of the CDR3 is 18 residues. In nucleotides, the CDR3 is TGTGCCAGAAGCATCCCAGGGTACGGTCCCCATGGGGATCAGCCCCAGCATTTT. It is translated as CARSIPGYGPHGDQPQHF.

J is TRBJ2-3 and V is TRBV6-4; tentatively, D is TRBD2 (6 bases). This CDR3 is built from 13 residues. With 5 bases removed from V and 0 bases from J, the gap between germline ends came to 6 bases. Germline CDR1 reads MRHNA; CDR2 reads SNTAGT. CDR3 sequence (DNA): TGTGCCAGCAGTAGCGGGAGCACAGATACGCAGTATTTT. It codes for CASSSGSTDTQYF.

The CDR3 region is CSVSRGSEAFF. CDR3 bases: TGCAGCGTATCAAGAGGGTCTGAAGCTTTCTTT. This chain uses TRBV29-1 with TRBJ1-1; D is unresolved. The CDR3 totals 11 residues. CDR1 and CDR2 (germline): SQVTM, ANQGSEA. V gave up 6 bases and J gave up 6 bases, with 11 bases separating them.

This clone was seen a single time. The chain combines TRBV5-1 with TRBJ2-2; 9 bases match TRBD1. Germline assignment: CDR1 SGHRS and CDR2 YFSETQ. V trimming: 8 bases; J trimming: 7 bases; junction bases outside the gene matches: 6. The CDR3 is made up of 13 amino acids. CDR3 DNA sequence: TGCGCCAGTAGGGACAGGGCGAACGGGGAGCTGTTTTTT. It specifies CASRDRANGELFF.

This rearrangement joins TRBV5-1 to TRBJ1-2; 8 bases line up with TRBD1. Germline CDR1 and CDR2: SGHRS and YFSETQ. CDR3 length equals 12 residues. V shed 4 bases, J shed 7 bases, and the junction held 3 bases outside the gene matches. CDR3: CASSVGQGGYTF. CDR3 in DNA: TGCGCCAGCAGCGTAGGACAGGGTGGCTACACCTTC.

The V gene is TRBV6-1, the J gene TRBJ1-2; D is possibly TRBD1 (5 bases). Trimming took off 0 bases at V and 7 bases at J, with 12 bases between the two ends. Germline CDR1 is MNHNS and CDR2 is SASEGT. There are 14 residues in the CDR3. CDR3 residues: CASSEAAGTSGYTF. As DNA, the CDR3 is TGTGCCAGCAGTGAAGCCGCCGGGACTAGTGGCTACACCTTC.

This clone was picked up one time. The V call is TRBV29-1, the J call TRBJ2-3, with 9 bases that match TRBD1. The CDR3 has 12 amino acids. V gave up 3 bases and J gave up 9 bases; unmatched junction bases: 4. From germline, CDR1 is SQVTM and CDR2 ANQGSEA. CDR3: CSVERTGDTQYF. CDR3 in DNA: TGCAGCGTTGAGAGGACAGGGGACACGCAGTATTTT.

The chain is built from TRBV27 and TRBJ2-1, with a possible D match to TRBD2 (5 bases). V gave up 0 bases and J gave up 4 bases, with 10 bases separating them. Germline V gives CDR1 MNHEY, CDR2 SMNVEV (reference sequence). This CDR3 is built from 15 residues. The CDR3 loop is CASSLSPGSYNEQFF. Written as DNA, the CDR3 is TGTGCCAGCAGTTTATCACCTGGGAGTTACAATGAGCAGTTCTTC.